The rows below give T cell receptor beta chains drawn from one sample of a study of blood T cell repertoires in COVID-19. The assay was immunoSEQ multiplex PCR, and TCRdb's table has in-frame clones only and misses some. The table has more than 350,000 clones, about 89% seen once. Sequenced material: peripheral blood. The receptors were gathered from a woman aged 25 to 39 with COVID-19, enrolled during active disease. CDR3s include the opening cysteine and the closing phenylalanine or tryptophan. Each record gives: V gene, D gene, clone size, CDR3 protein. A D gene is named only where the DNA matches it firmly. Where a row states a size, it is once, few, many or the class of an expanded clone; other rows omit it.

V gene: TRBV18; D gene: NA; clone size: NA; CDR3 protein: CASSPVGASGANVLTF
V gene: TRBV4-1; D gene: TRBD2; clone size: few; CDR3 protein: CASSQAGTSSSLALLYNEQFF
V gene: TRBV9; D gene: NA; clone size: NA; CDR3 protein: CASSVAQGNTEAFF
V gene: TRBV12-3/TRBV12-4; D gene: NA; clone size: NA; CDR3 protein: CASTPLFNQPQHF
V gene: TRBV6-4; D gene: TRBD1; clone size: NA; CDR3 protein: CASTRTGGGSYGYTF
V gene: TRBV6-2/TRBV6-3; D gene: TRBD1; clone size: once; CDR3 protein: CASSYAGQGNQPQHF
V gene: TRBV2; D gene: NA; clone size: once; CDR3 protein: CASSEESSNQPQHF
V gene: TRBV7-8; D gene: NA; clone size: NA; CDR3 protein: CASSPPDYRNEQFF
V gene: TRBV6-6; D gene: TRBD1; clone size: few; CDR3 protein: CAIRGQGVEGYTF
V gene: TRBV6-1; D gene: TRBD2; clone size: once; CDR3 protein: CASSERGGTSTDTQYF
V gene: TRBV9; D gene: NA; clone size: once; CDR3 protein: CASSVGGGDSGNTIYF
V gene: TRBV2; D gene: NA; clone size: NA; CDR3 protein: CASSAGEETQYF
V gene: TRBV6-4; D gene: NA; clone size: NA; CDR3 protein: CASSSTDLGSPLHF
V gene: TRBV5-4; D gene: NA; clone size: NA; CDR3 protein: CASSLTGGPQETQYF